Presented here are 22 T cell receptor beta chains from one specimen sequenced in a study of cytomegalovirus exposure and HLA in healthy donors (dated by TCRdb to the late 2010s). Library preparation employed the immunoSEQ multiplex PCR assay. The clones in this table, taken by TCRdb from immuneACCESS, are in-frame only. Not every clone is retained; where verified, under half of the shortfall comes from an unresolved V gene, and the cause of the rest is unknown. The table for this sample lists some 170,000 clones; 85% to 90% of them were counted only once. The ten top clones hold roughly 1.4% of the sample. Sequenced input: PBMCs. Receptors were obtained from a woman aged 25 to 39 in good health and CMV-seronegative.

The V and J genes are TRBV10-3 and TRBJ1-2; 7 nucleotides align to TRBD1. The length of the CDR3 is 15 residues. Trimming took 6 bases from V and 0 from J; bases not matched to a gene: 7. Germline CDR1 is ENHRY and CDR2 is SYGVKD. CDR3 in DNA: TGTGCCATCAGCGGCCGGGACAGAACTAACTATGGCTACACCTTC. Protein: CAISGRDRTNYGYTF.

The rearrangement uses TRBV20-1 and TRBJ2-7; no reliable D call. CDR1 is DFQATT, CDR2 SNEGSKA, per germline (reference sequence). The CDR3 is 10 residues long. Trimming removed 5 bases from V and 2 bases from J, with 4 bases in between. CDR3 DNA: TGCAGTGCTGGGCCCTACGAGCAGTACTTC. This translates into CSAGPYEQYF.

Here the CDR3 DNA reads TGTGCCAGCAGGGTAGGAGCAAGTTTTAATTCACCCCTCCACTTT. It codes for CASRVGASFNSPLHF. V usage is TRBV25-1 and J usage is TRBJ1-6; D gene unclear. This CDR3 is 15 amino acids long. CDR1 and CDR2 (germline): MGHDK, SYGVNS. Between the trimmed V and J ends, which lost 6 bases and 6 bases, there was a span of 15 bases.

This rearrangement joins TRBV19 to TRBJ1-1; D is possibly TRBD1 (5 bases). The germline V gene encodes CDR1 LNHDA and CDR2 SQIVND (reference sequence). CDR3 length: 14 amino acids. V shed 6 bases and J shed 10 bases, with 21 bases lying between them. CDR3 in DNA: TGTGCCAGTAGCCTCGATCGGACAAGACCCTCAGCTTTCTTT. This gives the protein CASSLDRTRPSAFF.

A single count supports this clone. This rearrangement joins TRBV19 to TRBJ2-5, with D tentatively TRBD2 (5 bases). The germline CDR1 and CDR2 sequences are LNHDA and SQIVND (reference sequence). V lost 3 bases and J lost 4, with 9 bases in between. The CDR3 length is 13 residues. The CDR3 sequence is CASSIGVLETQYF. The CDR3 DNA reads as TGTGCCAGTAGTATCGGGGTTTTAGAGACCCAGTACTTC.

The chain combines TRBV7-9 with TRBJ2-7, with D possibly matching TRBD2 (6 bases). The CDR3 length is 15 residues. Trimming stripped 5 bases from V and 4 bases from J, with 18 bases between. CDR1 and CDR2 (germline): SEHNR, FQNEAQ (reference sequence). The CDR3 spells CASSPPGLGGYEQYF. In DNA form, the CDR3 reads TGTGCCAGCAGCCCCCCGGGACTCGGAGGGTACGAGCAGTACTTC.

The rearrangement joins TRBV6-5 to TRBJ1-5; 8 nucleotides align to TRBD1. Trimming at V came to 7 bases and at J to 6 bases, leaving 5 bases not matched to a gene. Germline assignment: CDR1 MNHEY and CDR2 SVGAGI. The CDR3 sequence is 13 residues long. The CDR3 coding sequence is TGTGCCAGCACCCAGGGGGCTAGTCAGCCCCAGCATTTT. Translated: CASTQGASQPQHF.

The chain has TRBV5-4 and TRBJ2-5, with TRBD2 matching 13 bases. Unmatched junction bases numbered 3, after V lost 2 bases and J lost 5 bases. CDR1 SGHNT and CDR2 YYREEE come from the germline V gene (reference sequence). The CDR3 has 15 residues. In DNA form, the CDR3 reads TGTGCCAGCAGCTTACTAGCGGGGGGGCCTGAGACCCAGTACTTC. Residues: CASSLLAGGPETQYF.

The V gene is TRBV2, the J gene TRBJ1-1; D unresolved. This CDR3 is built from 12 residues. Between the trimmed V and J ends, which lost 10 bases and 11 bases, there was a span of 20 bases. The germline gives CDR1 SNHLY, CDR2 FYNNEI. The CDR3 region is CATIATRQEAFF. In DNA, the CDR3 is TGTGCCACCATAGCCACACGGCAAGAGGCTTTCTTT.

This chain connects TRBV4-2 to TRBJ2-7; 8 nucleotides line up with TRBD1. This CDR3 has 15 residues. Germline V gene data show CDR1 as LGHNA and CDR2 as YNFKEQ. Losses at the gene ends were 4 bases for V and 1 base for J; bases not matched to a gene: 6. CDR3 sequence reads: CASSPPGQESYEQYF. CDR3 DNA: TGTGCCAGCAGCCCACCGGGACAGGAATCCTACGAGCAGTACTTC.

V gene TRBV7-9 combines with J gene TRBJ1-1; 8 nucleotides agree with TRBD1. The CDR3 extends over 13 amino acids. CDR1 is SEHNR and CDR2 is FQNEAQ in the germline V gene (reference sequence). V lost 5 bases and J lost 4; bases outside the gene matches: 3. As DNA, the CDR3 is TGTGCCAGCAGCCGACAGGGGAGCACTGAAGCTTTCTTT. This codes for CASSRQGSTEAFF.

This chain connects TRBV7-6 to TRBJ2-5; the match to TRBD1 covers 10 bases. CDR3 length: 15 amino acids. Germline V lookup: CDR1 SGHVS, CDR2 FNYEAQ. Germline trimming cut 3 bases from V and 2 bases from J; bases unmatched to any gene: 3. Written as DNA, the CDR3 is TGTGCCAGCAGCTTCCCGGGACAGGGGCAAGAGACCCAGTACTTC. This gives the protein CASSFPGQGQETQYF. Drawing the rest from reference TRBV7-6 and TRBJ2-5, the complete variable domain is GAGVSQSPRYKVTKRGQDVALRCDPISGHVSLYWYRQALGQGPEFLTYFNYEAQQDKSGLPNDRFSAERPEGSISTLTIQRTEQRDSAMYRCASSFPGQGQETQYFGPGTRLLVL.

This sequence joins TRBV2 and TRBJ2-1, with 7 positions matching TRBD2. Germline CDR1 and CDR2: SNHLY and FYNNEI. With 7 bases clipped from V and 5 bases from J, the junction kept 8 bases outside the gene matches. This CDR3 is built from 14 residues. In nucleotides, the CDR3 is TGTGCCAGCACGGGGGGATGGTTTAACAATGAGCAGTTCTTC. Translated: CASTGGWFNNEQFF.

This clone was observed a single time. The chain combines TRBV5-6 with TRBJ1-2; weak D call: TRBD1 (5 bases). V lost 3 bases, J lost 4 bases, and 7 bases lay in between. Germline V gene lookup returns CDR1 SGHDT and CDR2 YYEEEE. This CDR3 is built from 12 residues. The CDR3 sequence: CASSSQAYGYTF. DNA for the CDR3: TGTGCCAGCAGCTCACAGGCCTATGGCTACACCTTC. Drawing the rest from reference TRBV5-6 and TRBJ1-2, the complete variable domain is DAGVTQSPTHLIKTRGQQVTLRCSPKSGHDTVSWYQQALGQGPQFIFQYYEEEERQRGNFPDRFSGHQFPNYSSELNVNALLLGDSALYLCASSSQAYGYTFGSGTRLTVV.

The rearrangement joins TRBV2 to TRBJ1-1; no clear D. The length of the CDR3 is 11 residues. V lost 10 bases and J lost 9, with 15 bases in between. From germline, CDR1 is SNHLY and CDR2 FYNNEI. The CDR3 is CAITDGGQAFF. The CDR3 DNA reads as TGTGCCATCACAGACGGAGGGCAAGCTTTCTTT.

The CDR3 is CASTGLENTGELFF. In DNA, the CDR3 is TGCGCCAGCACTGGACTAGAGAACACCGGGGAGCTGTTTTTT. The V and J genes are TRBV10-2 and TRBJ2-2, with TRBD2 matching 7 bases. This CDR3 has 14 residues. J gave up 1 base and V 7 bases, and 3 bases lay outside the gene matches. Germline CDR1 is WSHSY and CDR2 is SAAADI.

This clone came up once. The chain combines TRBV29-1 with TRBJ1-1; TRBD1 aligns across 8 bases. The junction had 5 bases not matched to a gene; V was cut back by 4 bases and J by 1 base. Germline CDR1 reads SQVTM; CDR2 reads ANQGSEA. The length of the CDR3 is 14 residues. The CDR3 DNA sequence: TGCAGCGTTGTCCCGGGACAGGAGAACACTGAAGCTTTCTTT. Translated, it gives CSVVPGQENTEAFF.

The chain joins TRBV6-5 to TRBJ1-1, with D possibly TRBD1 on 6 matching bases. CDR3 length: 15 amino acids. Germline lookup yields CDR1 MNHEY and CDR2 SVGAGI. Trimming removed 8 bases from V and 0 bases from J, with 16 bases in between. CDR3: CASERGGRVNTEAFF. CDR3 nucleotides: TGTGCCAGCGAAAGGGGGGGGCGGGTGAACACTGAAGCTTTCTTT.

This chain joins TRBV19 and TRBJ1-2, with 10 bases that match TRBD1. Losses at the gene ends were 7 bases for V and 8 bases for J; bases not matched to a gene: 7. The CDR3 length is 13 residues. Germline CDR1 reads LNHDA; CDR2 reads SQIVND (reference sequence). CDR3 protein: CASTPTGGRGYTF. As DNA, the CDR3 is TGTGCCAGTACCCCGACAGGGGGCCGCGGCTACACCTTC.

The genes are TRBV19 and TRBJ1-2; D unclear. Germline-derived CDR1 and CDR2 are LNHDA and SQIVND (reference sequence). The CDR3 runs 13 residues. The germline V and J ends were trimmed by 5 bases and 8 bases, with 15 bases remaining between them. CDR3 bases: TGTGCCAGTAGTCCCCCCGCAACAGCCGGCTACACCTTC. Amino acids: CASSPPATAGYTF. The whole variable domain, remainder taken from reference TRBV19 and TRBJ1-2, is DGGITQSPKYLFRKEGQNVTLSCEQNLNHDAMYWYRQDPGQGLRLIYYSQIVNDFQKGDIAEGYSVSREKKESFPLTVTSAQKNPTAFYLCASSPPATAGYTFGSGTRLTVV.

The V gene is TRBV19, the J gene TRBJ2-7; 11 bases agree with TRBD2. After removal of 2 bases from V and 3 bases from J, the junction contained 3 bases not matched to a gene. The CDR3 sequence is 15 residues long. Germline V gives CDR1 LNHDA, CDR2 SQIVND (reference sequence). CDR3 amino acids: CASSITSGGLYEQYF. CDR3 nucleotides: TGTGCCAGTAGTATAACTAGCGGGGGCCTCTACGAGCAGTACTTC.

The chain joins TRBV19 to TRBJ1-1, with D possibly matching TRBD1 (5 bases). V shed 4 bases and J shed 0 bases, with 15 bases lying between them. The CDR3 is made up of 16 amino acids. The V gene's germline CDR1 is LNHDA and CDR2 SQIVND (reference sequence). The CDR3 sequence is CASSTPVGPMNTEAFF. CDR3 bases: TGTGCCAGTAGTACCCCGGTGGGGCCGATGAACACTGAAGCTTTCTTT.